The 22 T cell receptor beta chains in this list originate from one sample, sequenced in a study of blood T cell repertoires in COVID-19. Method: immunoSEQ multiplex PCR; TCRdb's copy keeps in-frame clones and lacks some. This table holds roughly 120,000 clones, 90% found once. Input material: peripheral blood. The receptors derive from a man between 60 and 75 years old with COVID-19, enrolled during active disease.

The chain has TRBV3-1 (or the pseudogene TRBV3-2) and TRBJ2-1, with 13 bases aligning to TRBD2. Germline V lookup: CDR1 LGHDT, CDR2 YNNKEL (reference sequence). This CDR3 has 13 residues. Trimming at V came to 8 bases and at J to 7 bases, leaving 2 bases not matched to a gene. CDR3 amino acids: CASGGLAGNEQFF. Written as DNA, the CDR3 is TGTGCCAGCGGGGGACTAGCGGGAAATGAGCAGTTCTTC.

The chain joins TRBV7-2 to TRBJ1-2; possible D gene TRBD1, 6 bases. The CDR3 extends over 15 amino acids. Germline values: CDR1 SGHTA, CDR2 FQGNSA. V was pared by 5 bases and J by 0 bases, with 13 bases between. The CDR3 spells CASSQDRRANYGYTF. CDR3 coding DNA: TGTGCCAGCAGCCAGGACAGAAGAGCTAACTATGGCTACACCTTC.

The V call is TRBV3-1 (or the pseudogene TRBV3-2), the J call TRBJ2-1; TRBD2 might be the D (6 bases). Germline CDR1 is LGHDT and CDR2 is YNNKEL (reference sequence). Trimming took 0 bases from V and 5 from J, leaving 11 bases between them. The CDR3 spans 15 residues. The DNA for the CDR3 is TGTGCCAGCAGCCAAGACGCGGGGAGCCACAATGAGCAGTTCTTC. Residues: CASSQDAGSHNEQFF.

This clone was detected only once. The genes are TRBV7-9 and TRBJ1-2; maybe TRBD1 (5 bases). Trimming cost V 5 bases and J 6 bases, with 10 bases left between them. The length of the CDR3 is 12 residues. Germline values: CDR1 SEHNR, CDR2 FQNEAQ (reference sequence). The CDR3 DNA follows: TGTGCCAGCAGCGCGGGACGTAATGGCTACACCTTC. It yields the protein CASSAGRNGYTF.

This clone appeared a single time. The chain couples TRBV11-2 to TRBJ2-5; no firm D call. The CDR3 has 14 amino acids. Germline V gene sequence: CDR1 SGHAT, CDR2 FQNNGV. V was shortened by 3 bases and J by 5 bases, with 13 bases between the two germline ends. The CDR3 loop reads CASSFVNGGETQYF. CDR3 in DNA: TGTGCCAGCAGCTTCGTAAACGGTGGTGAGACCCAGTACTTC. Complete variable domain (other parts from reference TRBV11-2 and TRBJ2-5): EAGVAQSPRYKIIEKRQSVAFWCNPISGHATLYWYQQILGQGPKLLIQFQNNGVVDDSQLPKDRFSAERLKGVDSTLKIQPAKLEDSAVYLCASSFVNGGETQYFGPGTRLLVL.

This rearrangement joins TRBV28 to TRBJ1-2; D is uncertain. This CDR3 region has 11 residues. Trimming cost V 3 bases and J 9 bases, with 8 bases left between them. Germline V gene data show CDR1 as MDHEN and CDR2 as SYDVKM. In DNA, the CDR3 is TGTGCCAGCAGTTTGAGGGAGAGCTACACCTTC. This codes for CASSLRESYTF.

The chain employs TRBV10-3 and TRBJ1-1, with D tentatively TRBD1 (6 bases). This CDR3 region has 13 residues. Germline assignment: CDR1 ENHRY and CDR2 SYGVKD. The V and J ends lost 4 bases and 8 bases respectively, with 14 bases between them. The CDR3 coding sequence is TGTGCCATCAGTGTGGTGGACAGCGAGGAAGCTTTCTTT. It encodes CAISVVDSEEAFF.

The chain combines TRBV19 with TRBJ1-6, with TRBD1 matching 9 bases. This CDR3 region has 12 residues. The ends lost 11 bases at V and 8 bases at J; junction bases unmatched: 4. Germline lookup yields CDR1 LNHDA and CDR2 SQIVND (reference sequence). CDR3 protein: CAGGQGHSPLHF. As DNA, the CDR3 is TGTGCCGGGGGACAGGGCCATTCACCCCTCCACTTT.

This clone has a single count. V usage is TRBV30 and J usage is TRBJ2-3; 8 positions agree with TRBD2. Germline V gives CDR1 GTSNPN, CDR2 SVGIG (reference sequence). This CDR3 region has 13 residues. For the CDR3, the DNA is TGTGCTGGGGGAGCGGGAGAAGGCCGAAGGCAGTATTTT. Translating it yields CAGGAGEGRRQYF.

DNA for the CDR3: TGTGCCAGCAGTTCGGGACAGCCCAACGGCTATGGCTACACCTTC. This translates into CASSSGQPNGYGYTF. The chain couples TRBV27 to TRBJ1-2, with 7 bases lining up with TRBD1. V dropped 4 bases and J dropped 4; count of bases not matched to a gene: 9. Per the germline V gene, CDR1 is MNHEY and CDR2 is SMNVEV (reference sequence). The CDR3 sequence is 15 residues long.

V gene TRBV6-5 combines with J gene TRBJ2-1; TRBD1 agrees at 8 bases. Germline CDR1 is MNHEY and CDR2 is SVGAGI. J lost 4 bases, V lost 6 bases, and 8 bases had no gene match. The CDR3 consists of 15 residues. The CDR3 DNA reads TGTGCCAGCAGGGGCCGACAGGGGAGATACAATGAGCAGTTCTTC. Translation gives CASRGRQGRYNEQFF.

The chain joins TRBV29-1 to TRBJ2-2; possibly TRBD1 for D (6 bases). V gave up 6 bases and J gave up 2 bases, with 13 bases separating them. The CDR3 is 14 residues long. In germline, CDR1 is SQVTM, CDR2 ANQGSEA. CDR3 amino acids: CSVFGQINTGELFF. In DNA, the CDR3 is TGCAGCGTGTTCGGACAGATCAACACCGGGGAGCTGTTTTTT.

The rearrangement uses TRBV27 and TRBJ2-2, with TRBD2 matching 8 bases. The CDR3 is 15 amino acids. J was trimmed by 9 bases and V by 3 bases; bases with no gene match: 9. Looked up from germline, CDR1 is MNHEY and CDR2 is SMNVEV (reference sequence). In DNA, the CDR3 is TGTGCCAGCAGTTTGGCTCTAGCGGGCCCGCGGGAGCTGTTTTTT. Its translation: CASSLALAGPRELFF.

The CDR3 is CASSLDKRDPLRNTEAFF. In nucleotides, the CDR3 is TGTGCCAGCAGCTTAGATAAGCGGGACCCCTTGAGGAACACTGAAGCTTTCTTT. The rearrangement links TRBV7-6 to TRBJ1-1; perhaps TRBD1 as D (5 bases). Between the trimmed V and J ends, which lost 1 base and 1 base, there was a span of 19 bases. CDR1 and CDR2 (germline): SGHVS, FNYEAQ. The CDR3 totals 18 residues.

Turning to this clone: Germline and junction disagree at one end, which may indicate a read error. The chain employs TRBV5-6 and TRBJ2-7; perhaps TRBD2 as D (6 bases). Germline CDR1 reads SGHDT; CDR2 reads YYEEEE. The CDR3 covers 14 residues. Here the CDR3 DNA reads TGTGCCAGCACCTTGGGCGGGGTCCCCTACGAGCAGTACTTC. It translates to CASTLGGVPYEQYF.

The rearrangement joins TRBV18 to TRBJ2-1; 7 nucleotides align to TRBD2. Per the germline V gene, CDR1 is KGHSH and CDR2 is LQKENI. J lost 4 bases, V lost 2 bases, and 8 bases had no gene match. The CDR3 sequence is 16 residues long. CDR3 residues: CASSPRAGAQYNEQFF. Written as DNA, the CDR3 is TGTGCCAGCTCACCAAGGGCGGGAGCCCAATACAATGAGCAGTTCTTC.

This sequence joins TRBV25-1 and TRBJ2-1; D is possibly TRBD2 (6 bases). Trimming removed 3 bases at V and 2 bases at J, with 8 bases between. Germline CDR1 is MGHDK and CDR2 is SYGVNS. The CDR3 is made up of 14 amino acids. The CDR3 spells CASSDREPYNEQFF. The CDR3 nucleotides are TGTGCCAGCAGTGACCGGGAGCCCTACAATGAGCAGTTCTTC.

The J gene is TRBJ2-5, the V gene TRBV5-4, with TRBD1 as a possible D gene (6 bases). The CDR3 is made up of 16 amino acids. CDR1 and CDR2 from the germline V gene are SGHNT and YYREEE (reference sequence). Deletions cut 0 bases from V and 5 bases from J, with 17 bases between. CDR3 in DNA: TGTGCCAGCAGCTTGGCTCCTAATCTGGGGGCGGAGACCCAGTACTTC. Translated: CASSLAPNLGAETQYF.

The J gene is TRBJ2-4, the V gene TRBV4-1; D gene ambiguous. V was cut by 0 bases and J by 3 bases, with 21 bases left in between. The CDR3 has 19 residues. The germline CDR1 and CDR2 sequences are MGHRA and YSYEKL. CDR3 region: CASSQDTSRSPADKNIQYF. The CDR3 region has the DNA TGCGCCAGCAGCCAAGATACGTCCCGCAGCCCCGCGGACAAAAACATTCAGTACTTC.

This clone was seen a few times. The chain has TRBV5-1 and TRBJ1-5; D not certain. Trimming stripped 7 bases from V and 0 bases from J, with 8 bases between. Looked up from germline, CDR1 is SGHRS and CDR2 is YFSETQ. The length of the CDR3 is 13 residues. The CDR3 DNA sequence: TGCGCCAGCCGGAGGGATAGCAATCAGCCCCAGCATTTT. It yields the protein CASRRDSNQPQHF.

The chain couples TRBV28 to TRBJ2-7; TRBD1 agrees at 8 bases. The CDR3 loop spans 14 amino acids. The trim removed 3 bases at V and 4 bases at J, leaving 5 bases unmatched. Germline-derived CDR1 and CDR2 are MDHEN and SYDVKM. The CDR3 nucleotides read TGTGCCAGCAGTTTTTCGGGACAGGAGTACGAGCAGTACTTC. Its translation is CASSFSGQEYEQYF. Supplemented by reference TRBV28 and TRBJ2-7, the full variable domain reads DVKVTQSSRYLVKRTGEKVFLECVQDMDHENMFWYRQDPGLGLRLIYFSYDVKMKEKGDIPEGYSVSREKKERFSLILESASTNQTSMYLCASSFSGQEYEQYFGPGTRLTVT.

This chain links TRBV19 with TRBJ1-1; 11 positions match TRBD1. This CDR3 has 13 residues. In germline, CDR1 is LNHDA, CDR2 SQIVND (reference sequence). After removal of 8 bases from V and 5 bases from J, the junction contained 4 bases not matched to a gene. CDR3 region: CASEGTGGTEAFF. The CDR3 region has the DNA TGTGCCAGTGAGGGGACAGGGGGTACTGAAGCTTTCTTT.